This note documents a single T cell receptor beta chain sequence. This clone was picked up a small number of times. Its antigen target is currently unknown. Base quality data are lacking; no much larger clone is found one base away. Cut back by 6 bases and 1 base, the V and J ends lie 22 bases apart. Per the germline V gene, MNHGY is the CDR1 and SAAAGT is the CDR2. The CDR3, from cysteine to phenylalanine, totals 17 residues. CDR3 DNA is the only sequence kept; it has 51 bases, read in frame from the first base. The meaning of the sample's treatment or condition label: randomized to nivolumab then ipilimumab (arm A) or the reverse (arm B). Prior DNA-damaging chemotherapy had not been received by any trial patient. Samples were obtained from patients with melanoma enrolled in CheckMate 064, a randomized, open-label phase II trial of sequential checkpoint blockade. Genomic DNA from formalin-fixed paraffin-embedded (FFPE) tissue samples served as the input for tumor TCR sequencing.

TCRbeta CDR3 regions were immunosequenced from genomic DNA with the immunoSEQ Assay. Before high-throughput sequencing, the genomic DNA was amplified using bias-controlled multiplex PCR. Per the authors' processing: To quantify the absolute abundance of each unique TCRbeta CDR3 region, the sequences were collapsed and filtered. Clonality, defined as 1 minus Pielou's evenness, was calculated using only productive rearrangements. Tumor T-cell fraction was calculated by normalizing TCRbeta template counts to usable DNA, which was estimated from several housekeeping genes. A previously published method was used to identify clones with significantly greater frequencies in on-treatment samples than in baseline samples. The table was pulled from immuneACCESS by TCRdb, which kept in-frame rearrangements only. Such tables lose some clones; where checked, under half of the loss comes from unresolved V genes, and the rest has no known cause. That table gives V, J and clone size, and the DNA gave D and trimming. In all, the sample holds about 3,500 clones, and over 15% of those were seen once. The ten most abundant clones make up 23% of the sample.

This specimen comes from a study of sequential checkpoint blockade in melanoma (dated by TCRdb to about 2019). For the wider study: Using 1:1 randomization, the trial assigned patients either to first-line nivolumab followed by ipilimumab (arm A) or to ipilimumab followed by nivolumab (arm B). Maintenance nivolumab came after both trial sequences. DNA from 90 or so pretreatment melanoma tumor samples was subjected to TCRbeta immunosequencing. Matched tumor biopsies were taken from about two dozen patients before treatment and at week 13, after single-agent nivolumab (arm A) or ipilimumab (arm B). About 82% of the matched tumor biopsy pairs taken before and after treatment were from the same lesion. The investigation overall reported the following: Patients with increases in tumor T-cell fraction and clonality by week 13 were approximately 30 times more likely to achieve clinical benefit. The model for predicting response that combines TCR metrics with mutation burden needs to be validated in larger, independent patient cohorts. PD-L1 staining and CD8+ T-cell counts correlated with tumor T-cell fraction and clonality, whereas mutational load did not. Within-arm analyses of tumor T-cell fraction were constrained by small sample sizes and reduced statistical power. In the nivolumab-first arm (arm A), pretreatment tumor TIL clonality was associated with response (P = .04).

This sequence originates from a human donor with melanoma. Source: tumor tissue (inferred from file names), taken from a patient given nivolumab and ipilimumab in sequence. The chain is encoded by TRBV6-8 joined to TRBJ2-7; the D call is possibly TRBD1 or TRBD2, each sharing 6 bases. At the DNA level, the sequence is TGTGCCAGCAGCTCCACAGGGATGGCGGGGTATTCCTACGAGCAGTACTTC. It codes for CASSSTGMAGYSYEQYF.